Listed here is a single TCR beta chain. The antigen is undetermined. The record originates from a study of cytomegalovirus exposure and HLA in healthy donors. The study ran its PCR with 60 Vbeta and 13 Jbeta primers. The repertoire was sequenced with immunoSEQ multiplex PCR; TCRdb's copy has only in-frame clones and lacks some. The sample includes roughly 190,000 clones, 85% to 90% seen only once; the top ten take roughly 1.8%. CDR1 and CDR2 from the germline V gene are MNHNY and SVGAGI (reference sequence). J was trimmed by 2 bases and V by 10 bases; bases with no gene match: 3. This CDR3 comprises 13 residues. Study conclusions and caveats: High sensitivity and specificity were reportedly achieved when the classifier diagnosed cytomegalovirus status. In a later analysis, at a false discovery rate of 0.05, approximately 16,000 TCR beta sequences were associated with HLA alleles. Later examination showed HLA-associated TCR beta chains had greater clonal expansion than equally common others. An ancestry cluster, one associated with Asian ancestry, reportedly showed fewer N-insertions than the approximately 650-donor mean in a later analysis.

Sequences were obtained from PBMCs. The rearrangement links TRBV6-6 to TRBJ1-2, with TRBD1 matching over 11 bases. This TCR derives from a woman aged 18-29 years in good health and CMV-seronegative. The CDR3 coding sequence is TGTGCCACGTGGACAGGGGGCAACTATGGCTACACCTTC. Translation gives CATWTGGNYGYTF.